Below, 10 T cell receptor beta chains from the same sample are listed, as sequenced in a study of blood T cell repertoires in COVID-19. The repertoire was sequenced with immunoSEQ multiplex PCR; TCRdb's copy has only in-frame clones and lacks some. The sample has around 100,000 clones; approximately 84% are singletons. Material for sequencing was peripheral blood. All receptors derive from a man aged 40-50 years with acute or convalescent COVID-19.

This clone was seen a few times. The gene calls are TRBV30 and TRBJ1-4; 7 bases align to TRBD1. Germline V gene sequence: CDR1 GTSNPN, CDR2 SVGIG (reference sequence). The V gene end was trimmed by 4 bases and the J gene end by 8 bases; junction bases not matched to a gene: 13. There are 15 residues in the CDR3. Here the CDR3 reads CAWNLGGLQAEKLFF. CDR3 bases: TGTGCCTGGAACCTAGGGGGCCTTCAAGCCGAAAAACTGTTTTTT.

This chain connects TRBV10-3 to TRBJ1-1, with TRBD1 matching over 9 bases. V was clipped by 4 bases and J by 6 bases; unmatched bases: 15. Per the germline V gene, CDR1 is ENHRY and CDR2 is SYGVKD. The CDR3 covers 17 residues. CDR3: CAISGKRSDRGSAEAFF. CDR3 sequence (DNA): TGTGCCATCAGTGGGAAGAGGTCCGACAGGGGGAGTGCTGAAGCTTTCTTT.

This sequence joins TRBV7-6 and TRBJ2-7; TRBD1 matches 9 bases. V lost 2 bases and J lost 5; bases outside the gene matches: 10. The CDR3 covers 16 residues. Germline CDR1 reads SGHVS; CDR2 reads FNYEAQ. Here the CDR3 reads CASSLTPGTGSHEQYF. The CDR3 DNA is TGTGCCAGCAGCTTAACTCCCGGGACAGGGTCCCACGAGCAGTACTTC. The whole variable domain, remainder taken from reference TRBV7-6 and TRBJ2-7, is GAGVSQSPRYKVTKRGQDVALRCDPISGHVSLYWYRQALGQGPEFLTYFNYEAQQDKSGLPNDRFSAERPEGSISTLTIQRTEQRDSAMYRCASSLTPGTGSHEQYFGPGTRLTVT.

V and J are TRBV5-6 and TRBJ2-7, with TRBD1 as a possible D gene (6 bases). Germline CDR1 is SGHDT and CDR2 is YYEEEE. The ends were cut back, 0 bases at V and 1 base at J, with 11 bases in the middle. The CDR3 spans 15 residues. The CDR3 is CASSLEPGQSYEQYF. The CDR3 DNA sequence: TGTGCCAGCAGCTTGGAGCCCGGACAGTCCTACGAGCAGTACTTC.

The rearrangement uses TRBV4-1 and TRBJ1-1, with D unclear. The V end was cut by 7 bases, the J end by 9 bases, with 18 bases between. Germline V gene sequence: CDR1 MGHRA, CDR2 YSYEKL. The CDR3 runs to 13 residues. In DNA, the CDR3 is TGCGCCAGCACCCCCCCAAGGGAGCGAAAAGCTTTCTTT. Encoded protein: CASTPPRERKAFF.

This chain connects TRBV30 to TRBJ1-6, with a possible D match to TRBD1 (5 bases). Germline CDR1 GTSNPN, CDR2 SVGIG (reference sequence). There are 17 residues in the CDR3. V dropped 1 base and J dropped 6 bases, with 19 bases sitting between them. The CDR3 sequence is CAWSETGLGVINSPLHF. CDR3 nucleotides: TGTGCCTGGAGTGAGACGGGACTGGGCGTAATTAATTCACCCCTCCACTTT.

The chain is built from TRBV10-3 and TRBJ2-7; 9 bases fit TRBD1. Germline lookup yields CDR1 ENHRY and CDR2 SYGVKD. After removal of 6 bases from V and 1 base from J, the junction contained 10 bases not matched to a gene. CDR3 size: 16 residues. Here the CDR3 reads CAIRTGGSVSSYEQYF. As DNA, the CDR3 is TGTGCCATCAGGACAGGGGGTAGTGTAAGTTCCTACGAGCAGTACTTC.

The CDR3 nucleotides read TGTGCCAGCAGCATTAGGGACTCCTTGGCACCCCTCCACTTT. Translating gives CASSIRDSLAPLHF. V is TRBV6-5 and J is TRBJ1-6; D is perhaps TRBD1 (5 bases). The V gene lost 6 bases and the J gene lost 11 bases, with 17 bases spanning the gap. This CDR3 comprises 14 residues. The germline CDR1 and CDR2 sequences are MNHEY and SVGAGI.

CDR3 in DNA: TGTGCCAGCAGCTCGGGACAGGGGGCTAGGCAGCCCCAGCATTTT. Amino acid sequence: CASSSGQGARQPQHF. The chain has TRBV7-8 and TRBJ1-5; the match to TRBD1 covers 12 bases. The CDR3 spans 15 residues. The trim removed 4 bases at V and 7 bases at J, leaving 5 bases unmatched. CDR1 is SGHVS, CDR2 FQNEAQ, per germline.

The chain joins TRBV7-2 to TRBJ2-1, with 9 positions matching TRBD2. The CDR3 spans 16 residues. Trimming took 5 bases from V and 1 from J; bases not matched to a gene: 6. Looked up from germline, CDR1 is SGHTA and CDR2 is FQGNSA. The CDR3 nucleotides are TGTGCCAGCAGCAGTAGCGGGGGTTTGTCCTACAATGAGCAGTTCTTC. This gives the protein CASSSSGGLSYNEQFF.